Here is one T cell receptor beta chain with its context. Its cognate antigen is unknown. This specimen belongs to a study of OX40 agonist ivuxolimab in advanced cancers. Study-wide background: A diagnosis of hepatocellular carcinoma, melanoma, renal cell or head and neck cancer was present in dose-escalation patients.

The V gene's germline CDR1 is SEHNR and CDR2 FQNEAQ (reference sequence). V was clipped by 5 bases and J by 3 bases; unmatched bases: 3. There are 14 residues in the CDR3. Points from the study as a whole: Still undetermined is the antigen specificity of the expanded peripheral T cells. Averaged across samples, CD8+ T cells carried more expanded clones than CD4+ did.

Profiled with immunoSEQ multiplex PCR; TCRdb holds only in-frame clones, not every one. The sample has fewer than 95,000 clones; about 82% are singletons. This chain connects TRBV7-9 to TRBJ2-7, with 11 positions matching TRBD1. This receptor was taken from an adult with an advanced solid tumor such as melanoma, head and neck, liver or kidney cancer. This sample comprised CD4+ or CD8+ T cells sorted from blood, obtained in a trial of the OX40 agonist ivuxolimab. DNA of the CDR3: TGTGCCAGCAGCCGGGACAGGGGGTTCTACGAGCAGTACTTC. Translation: CASSRDRGFYEQYF.